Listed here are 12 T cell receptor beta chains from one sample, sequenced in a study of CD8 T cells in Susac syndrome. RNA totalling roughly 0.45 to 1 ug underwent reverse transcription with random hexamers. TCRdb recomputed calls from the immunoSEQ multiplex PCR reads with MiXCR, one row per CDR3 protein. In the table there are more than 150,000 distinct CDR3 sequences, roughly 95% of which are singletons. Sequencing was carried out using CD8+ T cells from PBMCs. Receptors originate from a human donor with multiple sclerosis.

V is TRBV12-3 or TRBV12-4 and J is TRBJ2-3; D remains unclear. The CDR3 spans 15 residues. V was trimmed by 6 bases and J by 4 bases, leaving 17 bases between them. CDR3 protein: CASSTSLRPADTQYF. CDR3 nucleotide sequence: TGTGCCAGCAGCACTTCCCTGAGACCGGCAGATACGCAGTATTTT.

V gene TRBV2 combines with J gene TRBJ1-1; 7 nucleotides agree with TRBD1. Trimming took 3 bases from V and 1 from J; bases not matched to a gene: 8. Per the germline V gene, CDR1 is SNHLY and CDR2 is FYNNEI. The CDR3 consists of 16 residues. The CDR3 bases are TGTGCCAGCAGTGAGGACAGGTCGTACCCGAACACTGAAGCTTTCTTT. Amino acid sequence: CASSEDRSYPNTEAFF.

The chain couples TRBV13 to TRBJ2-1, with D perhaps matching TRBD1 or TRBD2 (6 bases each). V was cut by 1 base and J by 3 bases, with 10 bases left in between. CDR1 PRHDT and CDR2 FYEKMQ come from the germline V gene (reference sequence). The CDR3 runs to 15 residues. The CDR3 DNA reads TGTGCCAGCAGCTTAGCGGGGGCTTTCTACAATGAGCAGTTCTTC. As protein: CASSLAGAFYNEQFF.

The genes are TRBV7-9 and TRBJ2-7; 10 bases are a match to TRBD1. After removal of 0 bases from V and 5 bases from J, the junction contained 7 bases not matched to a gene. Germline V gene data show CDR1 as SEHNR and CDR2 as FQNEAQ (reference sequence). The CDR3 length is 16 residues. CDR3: CASSLASPGTGDEQYF. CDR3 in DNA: TGTGCCAGCAGCTTAGCCTCCCCCGGGACAGGGGACGAGCAGTACTTC.

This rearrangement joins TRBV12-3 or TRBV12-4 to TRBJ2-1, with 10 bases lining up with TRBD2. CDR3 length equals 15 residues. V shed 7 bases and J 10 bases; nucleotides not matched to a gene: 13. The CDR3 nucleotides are TGTGCCAGCACTCAAGGGAGCGGGGGGGCATTAGAGCAGTTCTTC. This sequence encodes CASTQGSGGALEQFF.

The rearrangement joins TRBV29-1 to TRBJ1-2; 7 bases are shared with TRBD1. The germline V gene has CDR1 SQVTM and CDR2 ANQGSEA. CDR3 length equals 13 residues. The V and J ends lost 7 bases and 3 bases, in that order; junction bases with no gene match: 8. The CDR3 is CSAPLQGDYGYTF. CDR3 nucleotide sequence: TGCAGCGCTCCACTCCAGGGGGACTATGGCTACACCTTC.

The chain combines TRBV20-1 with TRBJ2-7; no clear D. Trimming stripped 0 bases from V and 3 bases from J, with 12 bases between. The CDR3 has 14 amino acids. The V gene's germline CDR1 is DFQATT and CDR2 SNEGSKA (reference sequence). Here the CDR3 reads CSARERPNRYEQYF. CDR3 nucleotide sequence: TGCAGTGCTAGAGAACGACCGAACCGCTACGAGCAGTACTTC.

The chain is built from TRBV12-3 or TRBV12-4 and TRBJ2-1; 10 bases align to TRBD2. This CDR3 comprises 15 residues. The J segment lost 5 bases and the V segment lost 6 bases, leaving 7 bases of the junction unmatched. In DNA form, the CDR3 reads TGTGCCAGCAGCAATAGCGGGGGGACCAACAATGAGCAGTTCTTC. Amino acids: CASSNSGGTNNEQFF.

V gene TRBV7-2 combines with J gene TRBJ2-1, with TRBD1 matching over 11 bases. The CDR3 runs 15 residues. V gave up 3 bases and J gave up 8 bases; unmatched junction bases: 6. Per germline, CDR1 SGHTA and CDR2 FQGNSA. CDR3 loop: CASSFRTGGVDEQFF. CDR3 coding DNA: TGTGCCAGCAGCTTTCGGACAGGGGGCGTGGATGAGCAGTTCTTC.

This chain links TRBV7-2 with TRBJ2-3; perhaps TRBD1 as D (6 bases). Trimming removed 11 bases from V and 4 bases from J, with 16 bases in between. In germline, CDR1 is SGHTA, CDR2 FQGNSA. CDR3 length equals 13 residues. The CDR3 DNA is TGTGCCCAAGCTTATGGGGGCCCAGATACGCAGTATTTT. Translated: CAQAYGGPDTQYF.

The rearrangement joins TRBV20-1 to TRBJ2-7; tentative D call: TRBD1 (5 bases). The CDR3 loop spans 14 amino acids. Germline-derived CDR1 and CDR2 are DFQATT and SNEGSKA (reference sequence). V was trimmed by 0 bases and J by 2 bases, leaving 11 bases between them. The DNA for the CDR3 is TGCAGTGCTAGAGATCAGGGCCTAACCTACGAGCAGTACTTC. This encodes CSARDQGLTYEQYF.

The CDR3 sequence is CASSTQRGQETQYF. The CDR3 region has the DNA TGTGCCAGCAGCACTCAGCGGGGCCAAGAGACCCAGTACTTC. This sequence joins TRBV12-3 or TRBV12-4 and TRBJ2-5, with 7 nucleotides matching TRBD2. The CDR3 consists of 14 residues. Trimming cost V 6 bases and J 1 base; bases outside gene matches: 5.